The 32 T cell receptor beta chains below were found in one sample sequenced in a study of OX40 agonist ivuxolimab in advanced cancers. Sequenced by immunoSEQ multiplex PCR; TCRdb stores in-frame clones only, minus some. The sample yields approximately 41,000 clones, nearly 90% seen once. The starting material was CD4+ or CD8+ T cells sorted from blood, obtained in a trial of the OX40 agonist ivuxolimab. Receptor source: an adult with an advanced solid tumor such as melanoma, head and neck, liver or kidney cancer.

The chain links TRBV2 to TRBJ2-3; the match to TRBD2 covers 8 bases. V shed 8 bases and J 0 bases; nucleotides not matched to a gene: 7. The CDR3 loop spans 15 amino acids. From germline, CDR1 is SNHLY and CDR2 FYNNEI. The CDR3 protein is CASFSGTSSTDTQYF. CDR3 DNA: TGTGCCAGCTTTTCCGGGACTAGTAGCACAGATACGCAGTATTTT.

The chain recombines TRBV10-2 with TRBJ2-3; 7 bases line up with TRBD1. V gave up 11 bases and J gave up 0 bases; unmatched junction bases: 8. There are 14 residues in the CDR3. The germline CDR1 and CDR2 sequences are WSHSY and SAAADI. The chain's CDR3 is CAGSTGDSTDTQYF. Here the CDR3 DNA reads TGCGCCGGCTCTACAGGGGATAGCACAGATACGCAGTATTTT.

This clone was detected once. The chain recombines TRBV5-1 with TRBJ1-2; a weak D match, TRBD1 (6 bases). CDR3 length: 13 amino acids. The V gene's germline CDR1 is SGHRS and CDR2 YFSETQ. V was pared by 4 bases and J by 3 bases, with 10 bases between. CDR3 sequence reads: CASSQDSYYGYTF. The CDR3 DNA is TGCGCCAGCAGCCAGGACAGTTACTATGGCTACACCTTC.

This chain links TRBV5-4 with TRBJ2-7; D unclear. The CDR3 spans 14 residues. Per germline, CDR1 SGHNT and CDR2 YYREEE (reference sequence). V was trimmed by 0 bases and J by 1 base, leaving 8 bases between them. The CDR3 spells CASSLEASSYEQYF. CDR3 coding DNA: TGTGCCAGCAGCTTGGAGGCTAGTTCCTACGAGCAGTACTTC.

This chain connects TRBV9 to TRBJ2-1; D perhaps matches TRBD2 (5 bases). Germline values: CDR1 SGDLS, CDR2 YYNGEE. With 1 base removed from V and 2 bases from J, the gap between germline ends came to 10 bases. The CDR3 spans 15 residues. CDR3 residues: CASSVYEGAYNEQFF. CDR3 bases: TGTGCCAGCAGCGTATACGAGGGCGCCTACAATGAGCAGTTCTTC.

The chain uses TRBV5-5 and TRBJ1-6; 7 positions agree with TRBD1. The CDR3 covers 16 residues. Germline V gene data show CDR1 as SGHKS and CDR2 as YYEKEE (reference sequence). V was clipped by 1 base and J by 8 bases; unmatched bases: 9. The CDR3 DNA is TGTGCCAGCAGCTTGTATACCGGGACAGCCTATTCACCCCTCCACTTT. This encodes CASSLYTGTAYSPLHF.

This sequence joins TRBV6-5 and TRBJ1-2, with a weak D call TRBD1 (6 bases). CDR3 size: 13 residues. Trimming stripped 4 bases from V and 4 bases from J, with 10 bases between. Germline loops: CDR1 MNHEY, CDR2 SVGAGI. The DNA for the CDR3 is TGTGCCAGCAGTTCAGGGGTAACCTATGGCTACACCTTC. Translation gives CASSSGVTYGYTF.

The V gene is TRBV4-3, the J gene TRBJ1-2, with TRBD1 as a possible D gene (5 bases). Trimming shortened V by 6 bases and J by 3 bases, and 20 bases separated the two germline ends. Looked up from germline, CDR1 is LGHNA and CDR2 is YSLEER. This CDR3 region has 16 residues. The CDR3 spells CASSPRLAARDYGYTF. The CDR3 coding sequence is TGCGCCAGCAGTCCGAGACTCGCGGCCAGGGACTATGGCTACACCTTC.

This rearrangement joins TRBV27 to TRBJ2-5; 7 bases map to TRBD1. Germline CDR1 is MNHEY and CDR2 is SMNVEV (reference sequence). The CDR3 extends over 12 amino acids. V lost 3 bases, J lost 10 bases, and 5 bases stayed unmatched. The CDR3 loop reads CASSLDRRFQYF. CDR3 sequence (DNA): TGTGCCAGCAGTTTGGACAGGAGATTCCAGTACTTC.

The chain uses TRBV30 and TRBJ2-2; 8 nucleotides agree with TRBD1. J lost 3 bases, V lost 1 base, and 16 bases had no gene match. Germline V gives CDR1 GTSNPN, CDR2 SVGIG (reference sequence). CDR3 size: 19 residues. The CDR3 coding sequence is TGTGCCTGGAGTGGGGCAGGGGGCTACCGCAAAGGTTACACCGGGGAGCTGTTTTTT. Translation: CAWSGAGGYRKGYTGELFF.

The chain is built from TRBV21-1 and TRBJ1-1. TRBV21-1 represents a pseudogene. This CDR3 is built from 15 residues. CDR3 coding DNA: TGTGCCAGCAGCCCCCGGGGCAGGGTCATCACTGAAGCTTTCTTT. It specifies CASSPRGRVITEAFF.

The CDR3 region is CASSEASQQGVTREGEQFF. The CDR3, as DNA: TGTGCCAGCAGTGAAGCCTCACAACAGGGAGTCACCAGGGAGGGTGAGCAGTTCTTC. J is TRBJ2-1 and V is TRBV2; D is possibly TRBD2 (7 bases). Trimming shortened V by 0 bases and J by 9 bases, and 27 bases separated the two germline ends. From germline, CDR1 is SNHLY and CDR2 FYNNEI. CDR3 length: 19 residues.

The CDR3 DNA sequence: TGTGCCAGCAGAACAGGGAATGAGAACACTGAAGCTTTCTTT. Translation: CASRTGNENTEAFF. The chain links TRBV27 to TRBJ1-1; tentatively, D is TRBD1 (6 bases). V was trimmed by 6 bases and J by 1 base, leaving 12 bases between them. This CDR3 comprises 14 residues. CDR1 MNHEY and CDR2 SMNVEV come from the germline V gene (reference sequence).

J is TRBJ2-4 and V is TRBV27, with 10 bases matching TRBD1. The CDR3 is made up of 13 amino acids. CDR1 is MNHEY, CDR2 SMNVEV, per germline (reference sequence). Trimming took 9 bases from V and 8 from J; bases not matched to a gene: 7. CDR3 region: CASRPGQGYIQYF. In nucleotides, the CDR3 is TGTGCCAGTAGACCGGGACAGGGGTACATTCAGTACTTC.

CDR3 sequence reads: CASSLALAGGYEQYF. CDR3 DNA: TGTGCCAGCAGCTTAGCGCTAGCGGGGGGTTACGAGCAGTACTTC. The rearrangement joins TRBV7-6 to TRBJ2-7; 11 bases fit TRBD2. The CDR3 extends over 15 amino acids. J lost 4 bases, V lost 0 bases, and 2 bases had no gene match. The V gene's germline CDR1 is SGHVS and CDR2 FNYEAQ.

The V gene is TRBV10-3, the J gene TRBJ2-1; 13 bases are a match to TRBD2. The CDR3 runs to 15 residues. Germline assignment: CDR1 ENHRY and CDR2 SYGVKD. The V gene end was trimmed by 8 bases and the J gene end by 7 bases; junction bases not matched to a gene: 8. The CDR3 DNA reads TGTGCCATCCTCTCACTAGCGGGGGGGCCGAATGAGCAGTTCTTC. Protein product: CAILSLAGGPNEQFF.

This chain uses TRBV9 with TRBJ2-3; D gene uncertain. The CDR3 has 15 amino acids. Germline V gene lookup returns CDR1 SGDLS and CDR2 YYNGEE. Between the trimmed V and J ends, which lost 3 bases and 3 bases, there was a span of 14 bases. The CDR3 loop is CASSAGPVFTDTQYF. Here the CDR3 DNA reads TGTGCCAGCAGCGCTGGGCCAGTCTTTACAGATACGCAGTATTTT.

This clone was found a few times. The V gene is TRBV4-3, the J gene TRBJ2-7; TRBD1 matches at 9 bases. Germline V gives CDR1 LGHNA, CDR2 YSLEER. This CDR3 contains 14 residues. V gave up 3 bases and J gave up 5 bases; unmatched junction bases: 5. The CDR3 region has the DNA TGCGCCAGCAGCCACCGGGACAGGGTCCACGAGCAGTACTTC. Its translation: CASSHRDRVHEQYF.

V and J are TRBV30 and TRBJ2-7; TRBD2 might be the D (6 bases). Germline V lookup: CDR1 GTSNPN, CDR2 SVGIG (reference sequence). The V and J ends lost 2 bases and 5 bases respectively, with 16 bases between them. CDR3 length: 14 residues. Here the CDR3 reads CAWSPSEAVHEQYF. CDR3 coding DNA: TGTGCCTGGAGTCCTAGCGAGGCGGTCCACGAGCAGTACTTC.

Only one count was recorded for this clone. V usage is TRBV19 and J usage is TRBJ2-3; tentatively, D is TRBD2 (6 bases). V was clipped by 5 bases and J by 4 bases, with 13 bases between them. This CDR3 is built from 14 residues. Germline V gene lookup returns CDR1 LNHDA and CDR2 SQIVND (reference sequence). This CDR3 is CASSLTGVADTQYF. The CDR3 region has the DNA TGTGCCAGTAGTTTGACGGGGGTGGCAGATACGCAGTATTTT.

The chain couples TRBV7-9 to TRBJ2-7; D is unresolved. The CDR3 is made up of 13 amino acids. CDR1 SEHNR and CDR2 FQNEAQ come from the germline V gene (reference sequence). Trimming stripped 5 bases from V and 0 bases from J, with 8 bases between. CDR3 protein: CASSEQSSYEQYF. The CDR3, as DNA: TGTGCCAGCAGCGAACAGAGCTCCTACGAGCAGTACTTC.

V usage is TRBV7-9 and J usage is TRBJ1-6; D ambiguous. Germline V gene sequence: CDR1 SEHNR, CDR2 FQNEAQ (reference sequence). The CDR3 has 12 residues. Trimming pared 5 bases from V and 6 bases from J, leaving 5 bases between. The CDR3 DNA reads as TGTGCCAGCAGCCAAGTTAATTCACCCCTCCACTTT. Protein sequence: CASSQVNSPLHF.

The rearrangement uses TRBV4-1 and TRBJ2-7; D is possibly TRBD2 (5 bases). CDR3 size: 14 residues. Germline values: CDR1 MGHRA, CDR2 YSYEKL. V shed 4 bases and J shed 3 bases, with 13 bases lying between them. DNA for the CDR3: TGCGCCAGCAGCCCCGGGGAGTACGGCTACGAGCAGTACTTC. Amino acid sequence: CASSPGEYGYEQYF.

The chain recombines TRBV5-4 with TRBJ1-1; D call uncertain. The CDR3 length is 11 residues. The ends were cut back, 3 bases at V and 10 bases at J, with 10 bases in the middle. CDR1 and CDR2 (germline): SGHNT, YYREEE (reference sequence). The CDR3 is CASSSGLGAFF. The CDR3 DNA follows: TGTGCCAGCAGCTCCGGACTTGGAGCTTTCTTT.

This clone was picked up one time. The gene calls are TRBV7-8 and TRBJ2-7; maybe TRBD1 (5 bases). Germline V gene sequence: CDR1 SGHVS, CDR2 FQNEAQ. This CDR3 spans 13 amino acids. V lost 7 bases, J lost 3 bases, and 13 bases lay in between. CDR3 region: CASTARAVYEQYF. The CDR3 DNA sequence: TGTGCCAGCACGGCCAGGGCGGTCTACGAGCAGTACTTC.

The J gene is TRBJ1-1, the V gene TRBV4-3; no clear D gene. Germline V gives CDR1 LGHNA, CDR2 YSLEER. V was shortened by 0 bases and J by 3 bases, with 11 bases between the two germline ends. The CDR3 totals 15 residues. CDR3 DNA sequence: TGCGCCAGCAGCCAAGAACTACAAGCGGACACTGAAGCTTTCTTT. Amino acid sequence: CASSQELQADTEAFF.

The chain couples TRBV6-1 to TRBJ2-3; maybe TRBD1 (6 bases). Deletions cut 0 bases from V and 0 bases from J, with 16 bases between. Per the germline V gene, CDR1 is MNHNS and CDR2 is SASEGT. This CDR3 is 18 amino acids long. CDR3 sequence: CASSEALFRTDSTDTQYF. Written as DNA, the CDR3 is TGTGCCAGCAGTGAAGCGCTTTTTCGGACAGACAGCACAGATACGCAGTATTTT.

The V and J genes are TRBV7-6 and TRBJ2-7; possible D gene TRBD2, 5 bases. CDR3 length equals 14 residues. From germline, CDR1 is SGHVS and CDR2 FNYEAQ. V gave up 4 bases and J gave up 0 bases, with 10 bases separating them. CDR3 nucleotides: TGTGCCAGCAGCTCATCCCGGGGCTCCTACGAGCAGTACTTC. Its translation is CASSSSRGSYEQYF.

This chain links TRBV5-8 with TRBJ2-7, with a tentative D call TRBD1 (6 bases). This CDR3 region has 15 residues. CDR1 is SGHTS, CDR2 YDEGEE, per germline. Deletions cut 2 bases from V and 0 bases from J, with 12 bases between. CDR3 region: CASSFGWGRSYEQYF. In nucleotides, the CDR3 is TGTGCCAGCAGCTTCGGTTGGGGGCGCTCCTACGAGCAGTACTTC.

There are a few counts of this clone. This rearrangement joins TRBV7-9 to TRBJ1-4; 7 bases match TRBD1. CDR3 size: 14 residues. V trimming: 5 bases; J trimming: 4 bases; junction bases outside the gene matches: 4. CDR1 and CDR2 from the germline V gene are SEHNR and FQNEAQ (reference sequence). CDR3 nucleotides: TGTGCCAGCAGCCAGTGGGACAGTAATGAAAAACTGTTTTTT. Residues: CASSQWDSNEKLFF.

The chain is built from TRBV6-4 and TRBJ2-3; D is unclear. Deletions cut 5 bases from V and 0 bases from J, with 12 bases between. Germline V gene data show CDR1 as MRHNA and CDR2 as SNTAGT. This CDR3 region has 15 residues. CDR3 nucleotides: TGTGCCAGCAGTCGGGCGTATGAGAGCACAGATACGCAGTATTTT. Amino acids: CASSRAYESTDTQYF.

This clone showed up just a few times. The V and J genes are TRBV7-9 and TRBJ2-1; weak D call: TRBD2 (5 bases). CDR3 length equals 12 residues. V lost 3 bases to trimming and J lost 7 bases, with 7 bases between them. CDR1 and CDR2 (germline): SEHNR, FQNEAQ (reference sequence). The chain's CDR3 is CASSFGENEQFF. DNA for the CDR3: TGTGCCAGCAGCTTCGGGGAGAATGAGCAGTTCTTC.